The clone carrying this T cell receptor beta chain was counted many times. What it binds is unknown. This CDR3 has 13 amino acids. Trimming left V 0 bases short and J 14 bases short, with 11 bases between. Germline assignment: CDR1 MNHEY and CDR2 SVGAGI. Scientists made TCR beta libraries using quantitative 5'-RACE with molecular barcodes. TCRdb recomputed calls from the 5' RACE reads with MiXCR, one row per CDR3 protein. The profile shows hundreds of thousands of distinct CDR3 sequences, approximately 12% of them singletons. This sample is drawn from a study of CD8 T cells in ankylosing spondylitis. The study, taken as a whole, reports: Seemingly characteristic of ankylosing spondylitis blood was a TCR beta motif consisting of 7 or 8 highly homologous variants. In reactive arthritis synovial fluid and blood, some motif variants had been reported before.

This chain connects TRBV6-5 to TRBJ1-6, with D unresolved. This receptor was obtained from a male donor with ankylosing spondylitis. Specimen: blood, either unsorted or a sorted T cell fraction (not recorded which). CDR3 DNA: TGTGCCAGCAGTTACTCGGCGACCGGCACCCTCCACTTT. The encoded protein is CASSYSATGTLHF.